A selection of T cell receptor beta chains follows, all from one sample in a study of CD8 T cells in ankylosing spondylitis. Each CDR3 protein is one row after TCRdb ran MiXCR on the 5' RACE reads. The sample lists 300,000 to 400,000 distinct CDR3 sequences; roughly 14% were seen once. Sequenced material: blood, either unsorted or a sorted T cell fraction (not recorded which). These TCRs come from a male donor with ankylosing spondylitis or in good health (not recorded which). Each CDR3 is given with its conserved first and last residue. Fields, in order: CDR3 DNA, CDR3 protein, clone size, D gene, J gene, CDR3 length, V gene. D genes are given only for firm matches. Only some rows state a clone size, as once, few, many or a class for expanded clones.

DNA: TGCGCCAGCAGCTTGGTAGGGGCGACCACTGAAGCTTTCTTT
CDR3: CASSLVGATTEAFF
size: -
D: -
J: TRBJ1-1
length: 14
V: TRBV5-1

DNA: TGTGCCAGCAGTTTAAACAGGGGAATCACCTTC
CDR3: CASSLNRGITF
size: -
D: TRBD1
J: TRBJ1-2
length: 11
V: TRBV12-3/TRBV12-4

DNA: TGTGCCAGCAGCTTAGTAGAATCGTCCCCGCTGTTTTTT
CDR3: CASSLVESSPLFF
size: few
D: -
J: TRBJ2-2
length: 13
V: TRBV11-2

DNA: TGTGCCAGCTCACCCTCGTACGACACTGAAGCTTTCTTT
CDR3: CASSPSYDTEAFF
size: few
D: -
J: TRBJ1-1
length: 13
V: TRBV18

DNA: TGCAGCGTTAAAGAGGACCGACTTAACACCGGGGAGCTGTTTTTT
CDR3: CSVKEDRLNTGELFF
size: -
D: -
J: TRBJ2-2
length: 15
V: TRBV29-1

DNA: TGTGCCAGCAGCCAAGTATCAGGCATGAAGCAAGAGACCCAGTACTTC
CDR3: CASSQVSGMKQETQYF
size: -
D: -
J: TRBJ2-5
length: 16
V: TRBV3-1

DNA: TGTGCCAGCAGCGGTACTAGCGCCAGCACAGATACGCAGTATTTT
CDR3: CASSGTSASTDTQYF
size: -
D: TRBD2
J: TRBJ2-3
length: 15
V: TRBV9

DNA: TGCGCCAGCAGCTTAGGAGCGGGACAGACCGGGGAGCTGTTTTTT
CDR3: CASSLGAGQTGELFF
size: -
D: -
J: TRBJ2-2
length: 15
V: TRBV5-1

DNA: TGTGCCTGGAGTCAAGGGACAGGGGGGAACGAGCAGTACTTC
CDR3: CAWSQGTGGNEQYF
size: -
D: TRBD1
J: TRBJ2-7
length: 14
V: TRBV30

DNA: TGCGCCAGCAGCTTGTTTGCATTTCGGGAATACCAGCCCCAGCATTTT
CDR3: CASSLFAFREYQPQHF
size: few
D: -
J: TRBJ1-5
length: 16
V: TRBV5-1

DNA: TGTGCCAGCAGCCAGATCGGGGAGCTGTTTTTT
CDR3: CASSQIGELFF
size: many
D: -
J: TRBJ2-2
length: 11
V: TRBV3-1

DNA: TGTGCCAGCAGCCGGGGGGCAAGAAGACAGAGCAATCAGCCCCAGCATTTT
CDR3: CASSRGARRQSNQPQHF
size: -
D: -
J: TRBJ1-5
length: 17
V: TRBV5-6

DNA: TGTGCCATCAGCAACAGGGGCTCCTACGAGCAGTACTTC
CDR3: CAISNRGSYEQYF
size: -
D: TRBD1
J: TRBJ2-7
length: 13
V: TRBV10-3

DNA: TGCGCCAGCAGCTTGGATCGTAGCGTCAATGAGCAGTTCTTC
CDR3: CASSLDRSVNEQFF
size: many
D: -
J: TRBJ2-1
length: 14
V: TRBV5-1

DNA: TGTGCCAGCAGCCAAGATGTAAGCCGGGACAGGGGGCCAGGCACTGAAGCTTTCTTT
CDR3: CASSQDVSRDRGPGTEAFF
size: -
D: TRBD1
J: TRBJ1-1
length: 19
V: TRBV4-2

DNA: TGTGCCACCAGTGCTCCTTCTGAGGGGAGGGGACTAGCCAAAAACATTCAGTACTTC
CDR3: CATSAPSEGRGLAKNIQYF
size: few
D: TRBD2
J: TRBJ2-4
length: 19
V: TRBV24-1

DNA: TGCGCCAGCAGCTCGCAGCGGGGCCTCGTGGCAGATACGCAGTATTTT
CDR3: CASSSQRGLVADTQYF
size: -
D: TRBD2
J: TRBJ2-3
length: 16
V: TRBV5-1

DNA: TGTGCCAGCAGCTCCCCTCAGGGCTATGGCTACACCTTC
CDR3: CASSSPQGYGYTF
size: -
D: -
J: TRBJ1-2
length: 13
V: TRBV12-3/TRBV12-4